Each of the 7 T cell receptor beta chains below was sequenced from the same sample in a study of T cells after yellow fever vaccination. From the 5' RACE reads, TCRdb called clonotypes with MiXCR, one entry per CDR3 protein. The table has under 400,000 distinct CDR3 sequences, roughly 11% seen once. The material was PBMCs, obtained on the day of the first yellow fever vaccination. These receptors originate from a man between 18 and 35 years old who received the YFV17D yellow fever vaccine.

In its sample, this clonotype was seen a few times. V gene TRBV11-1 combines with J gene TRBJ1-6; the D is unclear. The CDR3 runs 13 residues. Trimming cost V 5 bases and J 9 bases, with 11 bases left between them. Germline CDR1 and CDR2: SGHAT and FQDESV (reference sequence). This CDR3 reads CASSLDPFSPLHF. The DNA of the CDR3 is TGTGCCAGCAGCCTGGACCCGTTTTCACCCCTCCACTTT. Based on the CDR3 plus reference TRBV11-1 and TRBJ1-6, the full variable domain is EAEVAQSPRYKITEKSQAVAFWCDPISGHATLYWYRQILGQGPELLVQFQDESVVDDSQLPKDRFSAERLKGVDSTLKIQPAELGDSAMYLCASSLDPFSPLHFGNGTRLTVT.

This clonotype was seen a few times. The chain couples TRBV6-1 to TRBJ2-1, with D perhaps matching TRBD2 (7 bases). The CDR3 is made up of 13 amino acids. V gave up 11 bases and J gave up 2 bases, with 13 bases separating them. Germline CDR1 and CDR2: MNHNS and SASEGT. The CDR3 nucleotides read TGTGCCGGGGGGGCGGGCGCCTACAATGAGCAGTTCTTC. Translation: CAGGAGAYNEQFF.

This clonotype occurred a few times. DNA for the CDR3: TGTGCCAGCAGTTCCCATTTACAGATAAACACTGAAGCTTTCTTT. This translates into CASSSHLQINTEAFF. The V call is TRBV6-5, the J call TRBJ1-1; D call uncertain. This CDR3 has 15 amino acids. Deletions cut 4 bases from V and 2 bases from J, with 14 bases between. Germline lookup yields CDR1 MNHEY and CDR2 SVGAGI.

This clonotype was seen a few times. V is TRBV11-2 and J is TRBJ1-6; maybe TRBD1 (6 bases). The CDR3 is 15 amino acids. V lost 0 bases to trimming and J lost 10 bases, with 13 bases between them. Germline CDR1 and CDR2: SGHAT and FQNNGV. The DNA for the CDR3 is TGTGCCAGCAGCTTAGATAGGGGGGGGCGGTCACCCCTCCACTTT. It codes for CASSLDRGGRSPLHF.

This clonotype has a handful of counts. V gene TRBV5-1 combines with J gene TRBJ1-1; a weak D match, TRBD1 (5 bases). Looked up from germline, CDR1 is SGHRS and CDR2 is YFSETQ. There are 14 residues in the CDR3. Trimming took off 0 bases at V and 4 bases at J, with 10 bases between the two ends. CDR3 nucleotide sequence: TGCGCCAGCAGCTTGGTTGGGGGAGCCACTGAAGCTTTCTTT. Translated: CASSLVGGATEAFF.

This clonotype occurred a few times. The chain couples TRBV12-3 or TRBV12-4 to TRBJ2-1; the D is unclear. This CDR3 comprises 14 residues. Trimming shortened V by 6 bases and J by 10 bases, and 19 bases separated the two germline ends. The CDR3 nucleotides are TGTGCCAGCAGCTTTGACCTATGGAAAGGGGAGCAGTTCTTC. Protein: CASSFDLWKGEQFF.

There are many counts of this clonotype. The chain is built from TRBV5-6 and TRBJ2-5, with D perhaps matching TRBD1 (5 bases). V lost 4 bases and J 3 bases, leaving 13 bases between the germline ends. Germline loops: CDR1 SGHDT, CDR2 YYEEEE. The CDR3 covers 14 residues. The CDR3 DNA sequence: TGTGCCAGCAGCAGGACACTTCGGGAAGAGACCCAGTACTTC. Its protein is CASSRTLREETQYF.